This record concerns one TCR beta chain sequence. Its antigen is unknown. This entry is derived from a study of cytomegalovirus exposure and HLA in healthy donors. PCR employed 60 Vbeta and 13 Jbeta primers. Method: immunoSEQ multiplex PCR; TCRdb's copy keeps in-frame clones and lacks some. The sample's table shows 150,000 to 200,000 clones. Germline loops: CDR1 SGHKS, CDR2 YYEKEE (reference sequence). The CDR3 covers 15 residues. V lost 4 bases, J lost 0 bases, and 11 bases lay in between. Regarding the study as a whole: Most of the TCR beta V segments (in an earlier analysis) were productive either about 90% or about 30% of the time. A later analysis appeared to link common viral pathogens to several of the most significant clusters. Reports described diagnosis of cytomegalovirus status by the classifier as highly specific and sensitive.

The V gene is TRBV5-5, the J gene TRBJ2-1; D remains unclear. The sequence was obtained from a man younger than 40 in good health and CMV-seronegative. Sequenced sample: PBMCs. The CDR3 loop is CASSERQSSYNEQFF. DNA of the CDR3: TGTGCCAGCAGCGAACGACAAAGCTCCTACAATGAGCAGTTCTTC.